This is a list of T cell receptor beta chains from one sample in a study of OX40 agonist ivuxolimab in advanced cancers. The assay was immunoSEQ multiplex PCR, and TCRdb's table has in-frame clones only and misses some. This sample has roughly 25,000 clones, with 85% found just once. The specimen comprised CD4+ or CD8+ T cells sorted from blood, sampled in a trial of the OX40 agonist ivuxolimab. These receptors were collected from an adult with an advanced solid tumor such as melanoma, head and neck, liver or kidney cancer. Each CDR3 is given with its conserved first and last residue. The D gene is left open where the match is weak. Part of the rows lack a size; the others show once, few, many or a class for expanded clones.

j_call v_call clone_size d_call cdr3_nt cdr3_aa
TRBJ2-1 TRBV6-1 once TRBD2 TGTGCCAGCAGTGTTTGGCGGGGTAGCGGGGGGGACTCCTACAATGAGCAGTTCTTC CASSVWRGSGGDSYNEQFF
TRBJ2-1 TRBV13 NA NA TGTGCCAGCAGCTTAGTGTTGGAAAAATCGCTAAATGAGCAGTTCTTC CASSLVLEKSLNEQFF
TRBJ2-7 TRBV2 NA NA TGTGCCACCGGGTGGGGGTACGAGCAGTACTTC CATGWGYEQYF
TRBJ2-1 TRBV7-9 NA NA TGTGCCAGCACCCCCCCGAAGGGTGAGCAGTTCTTC CASTPPKGEQFF
TRBJ1-2 TRBV4-2 NA TRBD1 TGTGCCAGCAGCCAAACCGGGACAGGGCCAAACGCTGGGGGCTACACCTTC CASSQTGTGPNAGGYTF
TRBJ1-4 TRBV27 NA NA TGTGCCAGCAAATTCCAGGGCGGCGCGAGTGAAAAACTGTTTTTT CASKFQGGASEKLFF
TRBJ1-2 TRBV14 NA NA TGTGCCAGCAGCCGGCAGGATAACTATGGCTACACCTTC CASSRQDNYGYTF
TRBJ2-5 TRBV4-1 NA TRBD2 TGCGCCAGCAGTACTAGCGGGGGGCGCCGACAGGAGACCCAGTACTTC CASSTSGGRRQETQYF
TRBJ2-2 TRBV7-9 NA NA TGTGCCAGCAGCGATGGGGCCGGGGAGCTGTTTTTT CASSDGAGELFF
TRBJ1-3 TRBV2 NA NA TGTGCCAGCAGTCGAGGGGGAGTCTCTGGAAACACCATATATTTT CASSRGGVSGNTIYF
TRBJ1-1 TRBV7-8 NA TRBD1 TGTGCCAGCAGGCCGACAGGGTTGGACACTGAAGCTTTCTTT CASRPTGLDTEAFF
TRBJ2-5 TRBV4-1 NA NA TGCGCCAGCAGCGCACGAGCAGCGACCGGGGAGACCCAGTACTTC CASSARAATGETQYF
TRBJ2-5 TRBV19 few NA TGTGCCAGTAGTCCGGGACTTCCCGATTCCCACCAAGAGACCCAGTACTTC CASSPGLPDSHQETQYF
TRBJ1-5 TRBV28 NA NA TGTGCCAGCAGTTTTGCAGGGATCGATCAGCCCCAGCATTTT CASSFAGIDQPQHF
TRBJ1-5 TRBV6-4 NA NA TGTGCCAGCAGTGAAGGGTCTGGCAATCAGCCCCAGCATTTT CASSEGSGNQPQHF
TRBJ1-5 TRBV7-8 NA NA TGTGCCAGCAGCTTATCTCAGGCGAGCAATCAGCCCCAGCATTTT CASSLSQASNQPQHF
TRBJ1-5 TRBV6-6 NA NA TGTGCCAGCAGTGTCTCAGGGGTAAGCAATCAGCCCCAGCATTTT CASSVSGVSNQPQHF
TRBJ2-1 TRBV4-1 NA TRBD2 TGCGCCAGCAGCCAAGCCCAATCGACTAGCGGGGGGCTATACAATGAGCAGTTCTTC CASSQAQSTSGGLYNEQFF
TRBJ2-3 TRBV7-9 NA NA TGTGCCAGCAGCTTAGTTCGCAGTTACACAGATACGCAGTATTTT CASSLVRSYTDTQYF
TRBJ2-7 TRBV19 NA NA TGTGCCAGTAGTATAGCCACGGGATACGAGCAGTACTTC CASSIATGYEQYF
TRBJ1-1 TRBV10-3 NA TRBD1 TGTGCCATCAGCCCCGGGACAGGGTCTCTGGCAGCCACTGAAGCTTTCTTT CAISPGTGSLAATEAFF
TRBJ2-1 TRBV6-6 NA NA TGTGCCAGCAGTTACGGGACACCCTCCTACAATGAGCAGTTCTTC CASSYGTPSYNEQFF
TRBJ1-1 TRBV29-1 NA NA TGCAGCGTTGATTGGATGAACACTGAAGCTTTCTTT CSVDWMNTEAFF
TRBJ2-2 TRBV5-4 many NA TGTGCCAGCAGCTTGGAGGGGGGCCGCACCGGGGAGCTGTTTTTT CASSLEGGRTGELFF
TRBJ2-7 TRBV6-5 NA NA TGTGCCAGCAGTTACTCGCAGGGTGCCTACGAGCAGTACTTC CASSYSQGAYEQYF